What follows describes a single T cell receptor (beta chain). The identical CDR3 is also encoded by other nucleotide sequences in the sample. These data originate in a study of OX40 agonist ivuxolimab in advanced cancers. Data came from immunoSEQ multiplex PCR; TCRdb stores just in-frame clones and leaves some out. The sample records about 64,000 clones, about 88% being singletons. This CDR3 is 13 amino acids long. Looked up from germline, CDR1 is SGHRS and CDR2 is YFSETQ. V shed 0 bases and J shed 4 bases, with 5 bases lying between them. Specimen: CD4+ or CD8+ T cells sorted from blood, collected in a trial of the OX40 agonist ivuxolimab. The receptor's source is an adult with an advanced solid tumor such as melanoma, head and neck, liver or kidney cancer. The rearrangement links TRBV5-1 to TRBJ2-1; D is possibly TRBD1 (5 bases). CDR3 region: CASSLGQYNEQFF. In DNA, the CDR3 is TGCGCCAGCAGCTTGGGACAGTACAATGAGCAGTTCTTC.